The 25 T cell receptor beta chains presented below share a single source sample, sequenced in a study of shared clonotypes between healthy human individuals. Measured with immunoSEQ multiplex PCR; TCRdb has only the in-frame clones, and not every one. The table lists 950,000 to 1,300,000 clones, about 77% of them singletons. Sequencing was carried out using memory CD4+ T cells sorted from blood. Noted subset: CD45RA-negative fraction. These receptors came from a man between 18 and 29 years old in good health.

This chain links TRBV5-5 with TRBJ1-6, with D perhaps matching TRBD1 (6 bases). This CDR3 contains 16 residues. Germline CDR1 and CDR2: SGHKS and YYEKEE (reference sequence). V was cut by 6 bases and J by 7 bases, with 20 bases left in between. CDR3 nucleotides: TGTGCCAGCACACAAGGGTTGTGGGGGCAAAATTCACCCCTCCACTTT. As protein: CASTQGLWGQNSPLHF.

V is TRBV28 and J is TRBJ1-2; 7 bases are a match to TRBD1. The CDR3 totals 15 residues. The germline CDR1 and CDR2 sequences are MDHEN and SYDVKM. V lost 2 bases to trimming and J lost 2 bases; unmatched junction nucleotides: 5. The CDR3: CASSLGDRTNYGYTF. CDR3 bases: TGTGCCAGCAGTTTAGGGGACAGAACCAACTATGGCTACACCTTC.

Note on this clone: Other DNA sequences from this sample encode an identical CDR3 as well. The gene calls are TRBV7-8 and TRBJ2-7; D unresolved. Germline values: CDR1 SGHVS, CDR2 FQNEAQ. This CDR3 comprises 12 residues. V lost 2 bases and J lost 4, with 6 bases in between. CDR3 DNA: TGTGCCAGCAGCTTATCAGGTTACGAGCAGTACTTC. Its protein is CASSLSGYEQYF.

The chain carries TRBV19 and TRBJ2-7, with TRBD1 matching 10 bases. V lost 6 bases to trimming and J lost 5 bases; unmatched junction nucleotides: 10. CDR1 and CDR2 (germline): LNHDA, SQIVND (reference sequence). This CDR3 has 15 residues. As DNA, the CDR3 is TGTGCCAGTAGGACTCCGGGACAGGGGTCCGACGAGCAGTACTTC. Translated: CASRTPGQGSDEQYF.

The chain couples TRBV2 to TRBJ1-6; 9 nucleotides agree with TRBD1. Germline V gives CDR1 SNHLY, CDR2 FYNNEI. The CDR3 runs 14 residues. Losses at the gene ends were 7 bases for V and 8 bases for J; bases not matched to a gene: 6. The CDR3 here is CASNGQGNDSPLHF. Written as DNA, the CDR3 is TGTGCCAGCAACGGACAGGGGAACGATTCACCCCTCCACTTT.

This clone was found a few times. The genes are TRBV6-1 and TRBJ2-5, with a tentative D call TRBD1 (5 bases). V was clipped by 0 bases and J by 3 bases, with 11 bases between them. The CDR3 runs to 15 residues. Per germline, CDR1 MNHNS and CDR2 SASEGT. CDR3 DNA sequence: TGTGCCAGCAGTGAAGCTACGGCAGGGAAAGAGACCCAGTACTTC. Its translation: CASSEATAGKETQYF.

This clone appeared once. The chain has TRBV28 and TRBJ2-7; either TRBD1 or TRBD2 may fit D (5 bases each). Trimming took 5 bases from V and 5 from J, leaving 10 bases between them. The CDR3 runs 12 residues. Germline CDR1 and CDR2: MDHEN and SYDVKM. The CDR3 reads CASSAGGNEQYF. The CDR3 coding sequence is TGTGCCAGCAGTGCTGGGGGTAACGAGCAGTACTTC.

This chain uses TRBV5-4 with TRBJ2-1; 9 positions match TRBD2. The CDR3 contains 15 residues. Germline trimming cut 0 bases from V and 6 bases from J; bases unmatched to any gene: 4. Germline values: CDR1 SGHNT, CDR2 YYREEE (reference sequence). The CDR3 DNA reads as TGTGCCAGCAGCTTGGGGCTAGCGGGATCCAATGAGCAGTTCTTC. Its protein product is CASSLGLAGSNEQFF.

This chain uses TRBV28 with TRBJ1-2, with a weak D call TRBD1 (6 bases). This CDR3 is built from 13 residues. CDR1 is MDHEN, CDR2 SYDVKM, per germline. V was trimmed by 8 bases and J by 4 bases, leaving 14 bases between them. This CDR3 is CASGGGRSYGYTF. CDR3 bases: TGTGCCAGCGGAGGGGGACGGAGCTATGGCTACACCTTC.

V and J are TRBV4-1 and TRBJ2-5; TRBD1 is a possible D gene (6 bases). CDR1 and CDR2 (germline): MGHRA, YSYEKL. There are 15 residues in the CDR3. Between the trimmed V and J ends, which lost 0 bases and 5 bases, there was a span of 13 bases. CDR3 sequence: CASSQDQGPSETQYF. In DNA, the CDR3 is TGCGCCAGCAGCCAAGATCAGGGGCCAAGCGAGACCCAGTACTTC.

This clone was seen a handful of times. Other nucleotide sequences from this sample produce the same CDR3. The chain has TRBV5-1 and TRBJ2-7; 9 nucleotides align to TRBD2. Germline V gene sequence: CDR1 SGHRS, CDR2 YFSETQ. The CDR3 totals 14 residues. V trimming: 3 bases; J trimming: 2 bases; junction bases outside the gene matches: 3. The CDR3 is CASSSTSGPYEQYF. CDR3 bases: TGCGCCAGCAGCTCGACTAGCGGTCCCTACGAGCAGTACTTC.

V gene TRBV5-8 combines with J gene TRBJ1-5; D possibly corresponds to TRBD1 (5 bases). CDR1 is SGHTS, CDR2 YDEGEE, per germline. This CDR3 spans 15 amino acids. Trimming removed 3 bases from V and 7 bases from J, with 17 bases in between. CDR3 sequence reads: CASSSRTGGMQPQHF. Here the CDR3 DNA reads TGTGCCAGCAGCTCCCGCACGGGGGGGATGCAGCCCCAGCATTTT.

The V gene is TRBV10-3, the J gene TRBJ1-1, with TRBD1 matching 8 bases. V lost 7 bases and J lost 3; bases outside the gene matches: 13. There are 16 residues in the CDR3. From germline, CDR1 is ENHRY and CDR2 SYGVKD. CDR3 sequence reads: CAIKAGTGGGDTEAFF. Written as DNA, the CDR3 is TGTGCCATCAAGGCCGGGACAGGAGGAGGGGACACTGAAGCTTTCTTT.

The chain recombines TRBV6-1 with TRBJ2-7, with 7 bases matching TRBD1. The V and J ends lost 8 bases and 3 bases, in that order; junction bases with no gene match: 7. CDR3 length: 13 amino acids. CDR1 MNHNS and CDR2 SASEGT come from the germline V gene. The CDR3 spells CASLKTGNYEQYF. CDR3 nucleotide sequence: TGTGCCAGCTTAAAGACAGGGAACTACGAGCAGTACTTC.

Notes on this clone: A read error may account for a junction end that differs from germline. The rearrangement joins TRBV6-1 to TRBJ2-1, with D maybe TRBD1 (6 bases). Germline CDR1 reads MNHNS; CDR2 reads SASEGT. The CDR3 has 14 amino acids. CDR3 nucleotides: TGTGCCAGCAGTGAGAGCAGGGGAATCAATAAGCAGTTCTTC. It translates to CASSESRGINKQFF.

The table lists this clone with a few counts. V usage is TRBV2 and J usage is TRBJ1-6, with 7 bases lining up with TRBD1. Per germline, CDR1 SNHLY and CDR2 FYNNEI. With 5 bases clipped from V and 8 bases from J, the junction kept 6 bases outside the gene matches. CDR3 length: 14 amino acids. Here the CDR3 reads CASSFDRVYSPLHF. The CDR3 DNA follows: TGTGCCAGCAGTTTTGACAGGGTGTATTCACCCCTCCACTTT.

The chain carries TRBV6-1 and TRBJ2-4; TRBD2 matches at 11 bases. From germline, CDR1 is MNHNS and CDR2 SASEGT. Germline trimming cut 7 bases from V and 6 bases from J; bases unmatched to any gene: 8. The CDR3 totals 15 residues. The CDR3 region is CASTNSGGAGNIQYF. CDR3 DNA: TGTGCCAGCACCAATAGCGGGGGGGCAGGAAACATTCAGTACTTC.

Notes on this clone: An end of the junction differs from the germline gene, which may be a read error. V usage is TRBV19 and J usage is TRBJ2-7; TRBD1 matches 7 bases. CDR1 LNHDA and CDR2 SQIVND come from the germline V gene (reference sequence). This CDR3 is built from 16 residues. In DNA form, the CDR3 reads TGTGCCAGTAGTATAGGGAGTTGGACAGGCTCCCACGAGCAGTACTTC. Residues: CASSIGSWTGSHEQYF.

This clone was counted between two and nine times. The CDR3 here is CASSFSNTHLEQFF. The DNA for the CDR3 is TGTGCCAGCAGCTTCTCGAATACCCATCTTGAGCAGTTCTTC. The gene calls are TRBV7-9 and TRBJ2-1; no firm D call. In germline, CDR1 is SEHNR, CDR2 FQNEAQ (reference sequence). The CDR3 contains 14 residues. V lost 3 bases and J lost 9, with 15 bases in between.

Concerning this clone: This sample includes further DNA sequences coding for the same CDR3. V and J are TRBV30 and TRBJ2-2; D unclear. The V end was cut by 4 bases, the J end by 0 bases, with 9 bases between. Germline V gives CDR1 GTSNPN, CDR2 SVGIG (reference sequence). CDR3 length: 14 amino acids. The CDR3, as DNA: TGTGCCTGGACCAGAAACGCGAACACCGGGGAGCTGTTTTTT. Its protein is CAWTRNANTGELFF.

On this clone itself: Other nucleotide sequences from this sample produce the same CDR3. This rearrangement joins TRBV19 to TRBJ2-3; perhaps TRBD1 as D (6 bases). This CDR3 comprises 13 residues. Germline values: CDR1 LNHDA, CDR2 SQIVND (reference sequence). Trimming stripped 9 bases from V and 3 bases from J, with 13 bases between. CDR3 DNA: TGTGCCAGCAGATGGACAGAGACAGATACGCAGTATTTT. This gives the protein CASRWTETDTQYF.

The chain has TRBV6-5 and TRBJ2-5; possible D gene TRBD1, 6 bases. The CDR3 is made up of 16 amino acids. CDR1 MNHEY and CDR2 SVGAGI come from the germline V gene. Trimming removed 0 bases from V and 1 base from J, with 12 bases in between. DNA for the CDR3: TGTGCCAGCAGTTACTCAAGGTCAGGGGCCCAAGAGACCCAGTACTTC. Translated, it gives CASSYSRSGAQETQYF.

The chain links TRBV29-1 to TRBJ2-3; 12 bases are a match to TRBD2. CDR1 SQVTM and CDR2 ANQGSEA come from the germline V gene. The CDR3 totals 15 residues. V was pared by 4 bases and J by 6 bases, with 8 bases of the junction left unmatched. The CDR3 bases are TGCAGCGTTGTGGCTAGCGGGGGGGCAGCCGATACGCAGTATTTT. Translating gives CSVVASGGAADTQYF.

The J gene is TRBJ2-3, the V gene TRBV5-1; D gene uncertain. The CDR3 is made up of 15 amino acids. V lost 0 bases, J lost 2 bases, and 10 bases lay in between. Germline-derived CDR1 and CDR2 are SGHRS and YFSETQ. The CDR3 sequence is CASSLDGVYTDTQYF. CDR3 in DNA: TGCGCCAGCAGCTTGGATGGGGTCTACACAGATACGCAGTATTTT. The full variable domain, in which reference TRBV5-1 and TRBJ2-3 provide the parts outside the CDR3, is KAGVTQTPRYLIKTRGQQVTLSCSPISGHRSVSWYQQTPGQGLQFLFEYFSETQRNKGNFPGRFSGRQFSNSRSEMNVSTLELGDSALYLCASSLDGVYTDTQYFGPGTRLTVL.

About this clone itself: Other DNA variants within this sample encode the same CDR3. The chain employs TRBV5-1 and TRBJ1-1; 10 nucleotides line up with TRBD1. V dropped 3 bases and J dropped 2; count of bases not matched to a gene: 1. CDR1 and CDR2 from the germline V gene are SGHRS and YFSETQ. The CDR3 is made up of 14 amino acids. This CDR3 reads CASSSTGGNTEAFF. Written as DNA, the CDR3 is TGCGCCAGCAGCTCGACAGGGGGCAACACTGAAGCTTTCTTT.